A selection of T cell receptor beta chains follows, all from one sample in a study of OX40 agonist ivuxolimab in advanced cancers. Profiling relied on immunoSEQ multiplex PCR, and the TCRdb table lists in-frame clones only, not all of them. The data hold about 79,000 clones, with roughly 88% observed a single time. Sequenced material: CD4+ or CD8+ T cells sorted from blood, taken in a trial of the OX40 agonist ivuxolimab. These receptors were collected from an adult with an advanced solid tumor such as melanoma, head and neck, liver or kidney cancer. CDR3s include the opening cysteine and the closing phenylalanine or tryptophan. The D gene is left open where the match is weak. Clone size, where shown, is once, few, many, or a class for clones that have expanded.

CDR3	DNA	size	J	D	V
CAWSVGDEQYF	TGTGCCTGGAGTGTCGGGGACGAGCAGTACTTC	NA	TRBJ2-7	NA	TRBV30
CASPLDTENIQYF	TGTGCCAGCCCCCTAGATACGGAGAACATTCAGTACTTC	NA	TRBJ2-4	NA	TRBV6-6
CASSPFRGQGDQPQHF	TGTGCCAGCTCACCATTCCGGGGACAGGGGGATCAGCCCCAGCATTTT	NA	TRBJ1-5	TRBD1	TRBV18
CASSSDRTEANVLTF	TGTGCCAGCAGTTCGGACCGGACCGAAGCCAACGTCCTGACTTTC	once	TRBJ2-6	NA	TRBV6-6
CASRGLAADFSYEQYF	TGTGCCAGCAGGGGACTGGCGGCCGACTTCTCCTACGAGCAGTACTTC	NA	TRBJ2-7	NA	TRBV27
CASSFRQGDYGYTF	TGCGCCAGCAGCTTTCGACAGGGAGACTATGGCTACACCTTC	NA	TRBJ1-2	TRBD1	TRBV5-1
CASSPPSGSVNEQFF	TGTGCCAGCTCACCACCGAGCGGGAGTGTCAATGAGCAGTTCTTC	NA	TRBJ2-1	TRBD2	TRBV18
CASSRDRGEKLFF	TGTGCCAGCAGCCGGGACAGGGGGGAAAAACTGTTTTTT	NA	TRBJ1-4	TRBD1	TRBV2
CASSPRLAGGTYNEQFF	TGTGCCAGCTCACCGAGACTAGCGGGAGGTACCTACAATGAGCAGTTCTTC	once	TRBJ2-1	TRBD2	TRBV18
CASSTKLAGVTETQYF	TGTGCCAGCAGCACTAAACTAGCGGGAGTTACGGAGACCCAGTACTTC	NA	TRBJ2-5	TRBD2	TRBV5-4
CASGKREGSYNEQFF	TGTGCCAGCGGGAAGCGGGAGGGCTCCTACAATGAGCAGTTCTTC	NA	TRBJ2-1	TRBD2	TRBV7-2
CAISEAGGNSNQPQHF	TGTGCCATCAGTGAGGCAGGAGGGAACAGCAATCAGCCCCAGCATTTT	NA	TRBJ1-5	NA	TRBV10-3
CASSESSRGTYEQYF	TGTGCCAGCAGTGAATCTTCCCGAGGAACGTACGAGCAGTACTTC	NA	TRBJ2-7	NA	TRBV2
CASSVLAGRHEQFF	TGTGCCAGCAGCGTACTAGCGGGGAGGCATGAGCAGTTCTTC	NA	TRBJ2-1	TRBD2	TRBV9
CASSRLGPGYGYTF	TGTGCCAGCAGTCGGTTGGGGCCGGGATATGGCTACACCTTC	NA	TRBJ1-2	NA	TRBV2
CASRPGVGGSYEQYF	TGTGCCAGCAGACCAGGGGTTGGCGGTTCCTACGAGCAGTACTTC	NA	TRBJ2-7	NA	TRBV6-1
CASSFLETRGRNNEQFF	TGTGCCAGCAGTTTCCTAGAGACCCGCGGGAGAAACAATGAGCAGTTCTTC	NA	TRBJ2-1	TRBD2	TRBV28